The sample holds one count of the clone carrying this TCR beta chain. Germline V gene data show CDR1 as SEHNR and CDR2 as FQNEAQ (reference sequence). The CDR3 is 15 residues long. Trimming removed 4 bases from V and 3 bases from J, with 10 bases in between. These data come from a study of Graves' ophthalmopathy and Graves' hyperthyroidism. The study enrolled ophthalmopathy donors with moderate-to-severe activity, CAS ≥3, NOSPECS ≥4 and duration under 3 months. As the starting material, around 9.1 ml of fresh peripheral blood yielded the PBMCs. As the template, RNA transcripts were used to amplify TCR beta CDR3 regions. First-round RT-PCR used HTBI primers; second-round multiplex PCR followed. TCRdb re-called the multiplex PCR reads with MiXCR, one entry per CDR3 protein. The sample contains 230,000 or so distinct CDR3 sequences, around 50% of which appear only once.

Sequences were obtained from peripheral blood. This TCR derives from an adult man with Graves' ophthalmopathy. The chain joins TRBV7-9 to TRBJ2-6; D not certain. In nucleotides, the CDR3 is TGTGCCAGCAGCTCCCTTAGGGTTGGGGCCAACGTCCTGACTTTC. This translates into CASSSLRVGANVLTF.